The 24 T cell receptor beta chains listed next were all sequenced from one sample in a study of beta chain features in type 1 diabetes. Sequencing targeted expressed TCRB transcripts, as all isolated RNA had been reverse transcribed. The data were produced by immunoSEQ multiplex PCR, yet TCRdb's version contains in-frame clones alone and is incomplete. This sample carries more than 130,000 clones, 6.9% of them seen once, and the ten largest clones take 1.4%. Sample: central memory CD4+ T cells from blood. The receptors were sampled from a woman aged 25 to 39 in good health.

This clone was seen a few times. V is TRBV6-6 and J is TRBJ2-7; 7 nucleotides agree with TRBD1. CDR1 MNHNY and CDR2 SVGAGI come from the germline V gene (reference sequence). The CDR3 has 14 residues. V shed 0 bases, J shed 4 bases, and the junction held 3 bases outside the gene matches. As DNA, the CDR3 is TGTGCCAGCAGTTACTCGGTCAGGGGGTACGAGCAGTACTTC. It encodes CASSYSVRGYEQYF.

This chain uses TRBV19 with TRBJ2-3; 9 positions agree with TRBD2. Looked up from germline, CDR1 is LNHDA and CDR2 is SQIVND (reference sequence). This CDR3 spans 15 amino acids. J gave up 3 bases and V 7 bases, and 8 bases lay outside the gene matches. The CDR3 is CASTYSGSGTDTQYF. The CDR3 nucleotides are TGTGCCAGTACCTATAGCGGGAGTGGAACAGATACGCAGTATTTT.

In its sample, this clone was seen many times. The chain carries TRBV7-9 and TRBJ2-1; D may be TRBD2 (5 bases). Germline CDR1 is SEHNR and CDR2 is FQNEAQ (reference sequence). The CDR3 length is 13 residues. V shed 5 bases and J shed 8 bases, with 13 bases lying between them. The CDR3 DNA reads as TGTGCCAGCAGCCCAACTAGTATCCATGAGCAGTTCTTC. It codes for CASSPTSIHEQFF.

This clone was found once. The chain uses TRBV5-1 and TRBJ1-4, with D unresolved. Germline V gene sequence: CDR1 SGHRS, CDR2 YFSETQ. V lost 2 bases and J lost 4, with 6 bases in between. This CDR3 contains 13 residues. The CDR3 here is CASSFSSNEKLFF. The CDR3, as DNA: TGCGCCAGCAGCTTTAGCAGTAATGAAAAACTGTTTTTT.

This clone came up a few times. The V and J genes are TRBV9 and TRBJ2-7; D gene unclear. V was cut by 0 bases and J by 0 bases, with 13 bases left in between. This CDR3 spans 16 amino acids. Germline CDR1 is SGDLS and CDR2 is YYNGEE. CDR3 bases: TGTGCCAGCAGCGTAGGCGTTACAGCCCCCTCCTACGAGCAGTACTTC. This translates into CASSVGVTAPSYEQYF.

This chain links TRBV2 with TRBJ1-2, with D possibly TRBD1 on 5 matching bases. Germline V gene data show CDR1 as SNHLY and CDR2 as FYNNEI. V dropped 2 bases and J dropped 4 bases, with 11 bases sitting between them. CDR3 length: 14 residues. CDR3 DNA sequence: TGTGCCAGCAGTGAAACAGGAGACGCCTATGGCTACACCTTC. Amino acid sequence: CASSETGDAYGYTF.

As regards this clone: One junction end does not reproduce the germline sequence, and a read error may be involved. The CDR3 coding sequence is TGTGCCAGCAGTCGTTTCGGAGTGGGGGCTGGTAGATATGGCTACACCTTC. It is translated as CASSRFGVGAGRYGYTF. J is TRBJ1-2 and V is TRBV10-3; TRBD1 might be the D (6 bases). CDR3 length equals 17 residues. Per germline, CDR1 ENHRY and CDR2 SYGVKD.

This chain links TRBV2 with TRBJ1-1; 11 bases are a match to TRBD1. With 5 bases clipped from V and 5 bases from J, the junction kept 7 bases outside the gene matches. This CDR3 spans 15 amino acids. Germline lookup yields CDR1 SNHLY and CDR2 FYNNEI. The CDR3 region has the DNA TGTGCCAGCAGTCCCGGGACAGGGGGAGCGACTGAAGCTTTCTTT. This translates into CASSPGTGGATEAFF.

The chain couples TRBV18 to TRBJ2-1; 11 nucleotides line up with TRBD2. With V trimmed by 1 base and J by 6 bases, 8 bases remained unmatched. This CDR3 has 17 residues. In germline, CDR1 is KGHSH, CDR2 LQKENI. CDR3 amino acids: CASSPLLAGGQFNEQFF. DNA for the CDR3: TGTGCCAGCTCACCACTGTTAGCGGGAGGGCAATTCAATGAGCAGTTCTTC.

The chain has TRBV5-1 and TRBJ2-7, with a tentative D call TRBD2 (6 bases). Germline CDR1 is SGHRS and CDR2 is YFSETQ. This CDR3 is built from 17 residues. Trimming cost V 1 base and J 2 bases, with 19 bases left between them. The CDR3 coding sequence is TGCGCCAGCAGCTTGTTCCTCGCCGGGACTGGTACCTACGAGCAGTACTTC. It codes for CASSLFLAGTGTYEQYF.

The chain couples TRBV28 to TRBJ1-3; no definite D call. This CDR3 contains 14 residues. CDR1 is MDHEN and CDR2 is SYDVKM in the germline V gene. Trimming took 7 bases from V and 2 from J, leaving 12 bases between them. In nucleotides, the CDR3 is TGTGCCAGCATACGTTCCTCTACTGGAAACACCATATATTTT. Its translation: CASIRSSTGNTIYF. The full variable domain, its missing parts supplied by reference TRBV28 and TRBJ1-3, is DVKVTQSSRYLVKRTGEKVFLECVQDMDHENMFWYRQDPGLGLRLIYFSYDVKMKEKGDIPEGYSVSREKKERFSLILESASTNQTSMYLCASIRSSTGNTIYFGEGSWLTVV.

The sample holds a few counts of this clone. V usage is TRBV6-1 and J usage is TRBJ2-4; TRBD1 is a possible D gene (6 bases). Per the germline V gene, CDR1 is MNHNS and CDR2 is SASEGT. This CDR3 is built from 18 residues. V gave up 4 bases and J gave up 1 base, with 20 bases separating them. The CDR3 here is CASSASSTGFSAKNIQYF. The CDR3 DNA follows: TGTGCCAGCAGTGCCTCCTCGACAGGATTTTCGGCCAAAAACATTCAGTACTTC.

As DNA, the CDR3 is TGTGCCAGCAGCCAAGTCCCCGGACTAGCGGGAGAGAGCACCGGGGAGCTGTTTTTT. Amino acid sequence: CASSQVPGLAGESTGELFF. This rearrangement joins TRBV4-2 to TRBJ2-2; 13 nucleotides match TRBD2. Germline loops: CDR1 LGHNA, CDR2 YNFKEQ. This CDR3 contains 19 residues. V lost 1 base to trimming and J lost 4 bases; unmatched junction nucleotides: 9.

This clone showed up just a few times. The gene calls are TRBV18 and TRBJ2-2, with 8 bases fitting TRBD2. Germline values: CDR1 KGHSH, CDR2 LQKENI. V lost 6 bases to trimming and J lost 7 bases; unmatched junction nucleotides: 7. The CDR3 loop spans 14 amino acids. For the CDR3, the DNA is TGTGCCAGCTCCCAGACTAGCGATAACGGGGAGCTGTTTTTT. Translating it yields CASSQTSDNGELFF.

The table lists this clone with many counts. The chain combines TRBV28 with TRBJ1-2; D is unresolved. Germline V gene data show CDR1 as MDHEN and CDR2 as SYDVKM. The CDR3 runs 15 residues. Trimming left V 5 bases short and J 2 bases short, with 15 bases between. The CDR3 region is CASSLKSGVNYGYTF. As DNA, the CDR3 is TGTGCCAGCAGTCTAAAATCGGGAGTGAACTATGGCTACACCTTC.

The CDR3 sequence: CASSLLDSEAFF. The CDR3, as DNA: TGTGCCAGCAGTTTGCTAGATTCTGAAGCTTTCTTT. This chain connects TRBV28 to TRBJ1-1, with D uncertain. Trimming cost V 3 bases and J 6 bases, with 8 bases left between them. Germline loops: CDR1 MDHEN, CDR2 SYDVKM. There are 12 residues in the CDR3.

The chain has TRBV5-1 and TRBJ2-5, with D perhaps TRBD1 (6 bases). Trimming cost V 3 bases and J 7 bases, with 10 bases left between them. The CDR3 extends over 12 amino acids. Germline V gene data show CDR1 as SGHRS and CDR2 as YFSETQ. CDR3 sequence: CASSSTGGTQYF. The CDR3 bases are TGCGCCAGCAGCTCGACAGGTGGGACCCAGTACTTC.

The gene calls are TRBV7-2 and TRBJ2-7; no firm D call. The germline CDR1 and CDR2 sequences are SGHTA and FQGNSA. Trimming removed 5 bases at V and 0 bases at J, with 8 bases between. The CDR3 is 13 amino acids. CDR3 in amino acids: CASSGLDSYEQYF. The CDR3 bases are TGTGCCAGCAGCGGGCTTGACTCCTACGAGCAGTACTTC. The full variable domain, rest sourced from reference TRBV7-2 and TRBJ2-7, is GAGVSQSPSNKVTEKGKDVELRCDPISGHTALYWYRQSLGQGLEFLIYFQGNSAPDKSGLPSDRFSAERTGGSVSTLTIQRTQQEDSAVYLCASSGLDSYEQYFGPGTRLTVT.

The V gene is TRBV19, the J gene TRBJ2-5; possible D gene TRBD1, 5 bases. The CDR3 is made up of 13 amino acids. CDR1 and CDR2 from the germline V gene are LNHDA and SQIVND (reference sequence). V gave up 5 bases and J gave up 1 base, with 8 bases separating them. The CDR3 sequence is CASSHRSQETQYF. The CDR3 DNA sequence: TGTGCCAGTAGTCACAGGAGCCAAGAGACCCAGTACTTC.

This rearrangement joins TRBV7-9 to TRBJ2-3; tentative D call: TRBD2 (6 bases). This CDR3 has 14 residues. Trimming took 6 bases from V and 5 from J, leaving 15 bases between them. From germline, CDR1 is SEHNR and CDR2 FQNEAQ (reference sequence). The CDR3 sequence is CASSPSPGLDTQYF. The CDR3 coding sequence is TGTGCCAGCAGTCCATCTCCGGGACTAGATACGCAGTATTTT.

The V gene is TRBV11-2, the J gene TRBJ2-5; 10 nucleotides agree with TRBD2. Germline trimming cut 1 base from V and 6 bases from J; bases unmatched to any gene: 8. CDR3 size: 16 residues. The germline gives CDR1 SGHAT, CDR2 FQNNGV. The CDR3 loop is CASSLAASGSVKTQYF. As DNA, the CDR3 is TGTGCCAGCAGCTTAGCGGCTAGCGGGAGCGTGAAGACCCAGTACTTC.

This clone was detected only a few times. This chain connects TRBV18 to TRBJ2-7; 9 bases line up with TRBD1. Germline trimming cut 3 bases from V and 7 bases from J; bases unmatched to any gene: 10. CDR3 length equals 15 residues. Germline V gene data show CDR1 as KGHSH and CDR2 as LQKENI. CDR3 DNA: TGTGCCAGCTCACCGCCGGGACAGGGAAGTGGGGAGCAGTACTTC. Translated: CASSPPGQGSGEQYF.

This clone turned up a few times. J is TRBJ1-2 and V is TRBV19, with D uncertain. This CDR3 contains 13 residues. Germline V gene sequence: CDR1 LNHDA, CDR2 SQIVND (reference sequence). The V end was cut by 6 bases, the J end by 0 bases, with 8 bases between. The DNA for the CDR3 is TGTGCCAGTAGAGAGAGAGCTAACTATGGCTACACCTTC. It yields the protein CASRERANYGYTF.

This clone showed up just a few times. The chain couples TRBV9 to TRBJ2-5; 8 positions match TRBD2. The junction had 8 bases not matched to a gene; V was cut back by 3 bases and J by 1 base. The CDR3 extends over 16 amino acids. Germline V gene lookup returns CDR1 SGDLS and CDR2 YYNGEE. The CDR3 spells CASSAGTRGRQETQYF. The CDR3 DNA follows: TGTGCCAGCAGCGCCGGGACTAGGGGACGCCAAGAGACCCAGTACTTC.